This T cell receptor (beta chain) was captured in a study of graft-versus-host responses after intestinal transplantation. At the level of the study: The recipients all started with anti-thymocyte globulin induction and then took tacrolimus and steroids for 3 to 4 years.

The length of the CDR3 is 13 residues. V shed 11 bases, J shed 5 bases, and the junction held 5 bases outside the gene matches. The germline V gene has CDR1 SNHLY and CDR2 FYNNEI. A word on this clone: Its antigen is still unknown.

The repertoire was sequenced with immunoSEQ multiplex PCR; TCRdb's copy has only in-frame clones and lacks some. The top ten hold around 0.49% of the sample, which has fewer than 120,000 clones, just under 95% seen once. General study points: Present in recipient marrow, GvH clones included some that appeared first in ileum or blood.

This clonotype was obtained from a human donor who received an intestinal transplant. The chain combines TRBV2 with TRBJ2-3, with 12 bases matching TRBD2. Material: unstimulated CD8+ T cells sorted from spleen or lymph node cells, obtained before intestinal transplant. Written as DNA, the CDR3 is TGTGCCTACCTGGGACTAGCGGGAGATACGCAGTATTTT. Translation: CAYLGLAGDTQYF.